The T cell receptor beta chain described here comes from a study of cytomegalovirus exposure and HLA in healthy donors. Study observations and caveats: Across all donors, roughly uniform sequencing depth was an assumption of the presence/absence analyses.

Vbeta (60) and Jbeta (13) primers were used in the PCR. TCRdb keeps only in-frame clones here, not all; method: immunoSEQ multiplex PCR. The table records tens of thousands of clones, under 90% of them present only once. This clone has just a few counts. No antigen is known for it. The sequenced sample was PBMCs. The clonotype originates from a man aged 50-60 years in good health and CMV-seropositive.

Here the CDR3 DNA reads TGCGCCAGCAAAGACAGGACTTCTGGTTTTAACTATGGCTACACCTTC. Its protein is CASKDRTSGFNYGYTF. The chain recombines TRBV5-1 with TRBJ1-2, with a weak D call TRBD1 (6 bases). The germline V gene encodes CDR1 SGHRS and CDR2 YFSETQ. This CDR3 has 16 amino acids. The germline V and J ends were trimmed by 6 bases and 1 base, with 19 bases remaining between them.